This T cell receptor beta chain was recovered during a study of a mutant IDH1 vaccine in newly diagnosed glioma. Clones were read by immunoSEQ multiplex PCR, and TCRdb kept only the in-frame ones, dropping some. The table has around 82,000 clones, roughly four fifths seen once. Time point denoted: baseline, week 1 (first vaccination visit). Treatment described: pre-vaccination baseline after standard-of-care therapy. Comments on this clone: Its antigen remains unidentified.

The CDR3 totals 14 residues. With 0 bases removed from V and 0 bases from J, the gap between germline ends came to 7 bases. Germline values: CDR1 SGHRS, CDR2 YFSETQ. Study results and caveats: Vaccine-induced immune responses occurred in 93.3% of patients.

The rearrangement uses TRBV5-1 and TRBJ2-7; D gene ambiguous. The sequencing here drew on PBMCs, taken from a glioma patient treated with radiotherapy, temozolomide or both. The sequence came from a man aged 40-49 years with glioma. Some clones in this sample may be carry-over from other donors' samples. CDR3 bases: TGCGCCAGCAGCTTGGGTCAAATCTCCTACGAGCAGTACTTC. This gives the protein CASSLGQISYEQYF.